What follows are 9 T cell receptor beta chains derived from one specimen sequenced in a study of CD8 T cells in ankylosing spondylitis. General observations from the study: A TCR beta motif of about 8 highly homologous variants appeared characteristic of ankylosing spondylitis blood.

Antigens of these TCRs are unknown. In TCRdb, the 5' RACE reads were re-called with MiXCR into one record per CDR3 protein. The sample lists about 440,000 distinct CDR3 sequences, roughly a sixth occurring once. The sequenced sample consisted of blood, either unsorted or a sorted T cell fraction (not recorded which). These receptors originate from a male donor with ankylosing spondylitis.

This clonotype was recorded at least ten times. This rearrangement joins TRBV12-3 or TRBV12-4 to TRBJ2-1, with D possibly called TRBD1 or TRBD2 (5 bases each). V dropped 7 bases and J dropped 0 bases, with 13 bases sitting between them. The CDR3 contains 15 residues. The CDR3 bases are TGTGCCAGCACCTTGGGACCAAGCTCCTACAATGAGCAGTTCTTC. It encodes CASTLGPSSYNEQFF.

CDR3 amino acids: CSATKVDHGGNYEQYF. The CDR3 nucleotides read TGCAGTGCTACTAAGGTGGATCATGGCGGGAACTACGAGCAGTACTTC. V and J are TRBV20-1 and TRBJ2-7, with D perhaps TRBD2 (6 bases). Trimming left V 4 bases short and J 3 bases short, with 22 bases between. The CDR3 consists of 16 residues. Germline V gene data show CDR1 as DFQATT and CDR2 as SNEGSKA (reference sequence).

The table lists this clonotype with many counts. The rearrangement uses TRBV5-1 and TRBJ1-5; D possibly corresponds to TRBD1 (6 bases). V lost 4 bases and J 1 base, leaving 24 bases between the germline ends. Germline lookup yields CDR1 SGHRS and CDR2 YFSETQ. CDR3 size: 19 residues. CDR3 protein: CASSLVHWGALESNQPQHF. In DNA form, the CDR3 reads TGCGCCAGCAGCCTCGTTCATTGGGGGGCGTTGGAAAGCAATCAGCCCCAGCATTTT. Combining the CDR3 with reference TRBV5-1 and TRBJ1-5 gives the whole variable domain KAGVTQTPRYLIKTRGQQVTLSCSPISGHRSVSWYQQTPGQGLQFLFEYFSETQRNKGNFPGRFSGRQFSNSRSEMNVSTLELGDSALYLCASSLVHWGALESNQPQHFGDGTRLSIL.

The chain joins TRBV3-1 to TRBJ1-1; D is perhaps TRBD1 (6 bases). Germline CDR1 reads LGHDT; CDR2 reads YNNKEL (reference sequence). The CDR3 runs to 15 residues. With 4 bases removed from V and 2 bases from J, the gap between germline ends came to 14 bases. The CDR3 DNA reads TGTGCCAGCAGCCGACCCAAACAGGGAAACACTGAAGCTTTCTTT. Encoded protein: CASSRPKQGNTEAFF.

There are many counts of this clonotype. J is TRBJ2-1 and V is TRBV7-9, with TRBD2 identical over 12 bases. V trimming: 5 bases; J trimming: 6 bases; junction bases outside the gene matches: 5. The germline CDR1 and CDR2 sequences are SEHNR and FQNEAQ (reference sequence). The CDR3 has 15 residues. The CDR3 DNA reads as TGTGCCAGCAGCCCACGACTAGCGGGAGTCAATGAGCAGTTCTTC. Its translation is CASSPRLAGVNEQFF.

This clonotype was seen a few times. This rearrangement joins TRBV7-9 to TRBJ1-1; 8 bases agree with TRBD1. V dropped 3 bases and J dropped 4; count of bases not matched to a gene: 7. The V gene's germline CDR1 is SEHNR and CDR2 FQNEAQ (reference sequence). This CDR3 has 15 residues. The CDR3 is CASSFVSGQVTEAFF. The CDR3 coding sequence is TGTGCCAGCAGCTTTGTTTCGGGACAGGTCACTGAAGCTTTCTTT.

The rearrangement uses TRBV20-1 and TRBJ2-1; D might be TRBD2 (6 bases). The CDR3 consists of 15 residues. Germline CDR1 DFQATT, CDR2 SNEGSKA (reference sequence). Trimming stripped 0 bases from V and 9 bases from J, with 18 bases between. This CDR3 reads CSAREPGLSGAEQFF. In nucleotides, the CDR3 is TGCAGTGCTAGAGAACCGGGACTCAGCGGTGCTGAGCAGTTCTTC.

V is TRBV28 and J is TRBJ1-2; no firm D call. CDR1 and CDR2 (germline): MDHEN, SYDVKM. V was cut by 3 bases and J by 8 bases, with 13 bases left in between. This CDR3 is 13 amino acids long. The CDR3 bases are TGTGCCAGCAGTTTTGGCAGGATGAAGGGCTACACCTTC. Protein: CASSFGRMKGYTF.

This chain connects TRBV18 to TRBJ1-2, with 7 nucleotides matching TRBD1. Germline trimming cut 3 bases from V and 8 bases from J; bases unmatched to any gene: 15. The germline V gene encodes CDR1 KGHSH and CDR2 LQKENI. The CDR3 covers 16 residues. Here the CDR3 DNA reads TGTGCCAGCTCACCCGAGCAGGGACAGACACGGGGCGGCTACACCTTC. Translation: CASSPEQGQTRGGYTF.